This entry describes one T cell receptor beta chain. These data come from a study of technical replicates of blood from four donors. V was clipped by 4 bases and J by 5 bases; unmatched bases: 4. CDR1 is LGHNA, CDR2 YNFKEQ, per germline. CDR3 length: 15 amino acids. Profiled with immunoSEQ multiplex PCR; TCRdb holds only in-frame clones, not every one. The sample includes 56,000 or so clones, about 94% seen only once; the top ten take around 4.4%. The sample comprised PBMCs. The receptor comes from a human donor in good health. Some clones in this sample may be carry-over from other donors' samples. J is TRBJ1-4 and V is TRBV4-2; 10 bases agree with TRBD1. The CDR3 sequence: CASSPQGQGNEKLFF. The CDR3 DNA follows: TGTGCCAGCAGCCCCCAGGGACAGGGGAATGAAAAACTGTTTTTT.